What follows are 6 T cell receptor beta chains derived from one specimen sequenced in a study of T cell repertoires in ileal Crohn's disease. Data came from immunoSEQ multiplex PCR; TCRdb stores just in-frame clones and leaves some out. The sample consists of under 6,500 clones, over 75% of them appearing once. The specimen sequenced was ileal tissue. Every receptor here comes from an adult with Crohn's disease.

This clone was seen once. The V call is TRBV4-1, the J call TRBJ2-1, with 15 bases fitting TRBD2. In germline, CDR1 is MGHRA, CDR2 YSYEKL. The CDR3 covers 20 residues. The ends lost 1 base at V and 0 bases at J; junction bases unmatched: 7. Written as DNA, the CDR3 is TGCGCCAGCAGCCAAGCAGGACTAGCGGGGGGGCCTCGCTCCTACAATGAGCAGTTCTTC. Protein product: CASSQAGLAGGPRSYNEQFF.

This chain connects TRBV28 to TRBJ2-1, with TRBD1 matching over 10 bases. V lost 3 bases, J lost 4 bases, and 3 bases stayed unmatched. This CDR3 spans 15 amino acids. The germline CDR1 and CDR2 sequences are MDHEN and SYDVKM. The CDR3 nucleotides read TGTGCCAGCAGTTTTCGACAGGGGGCTTACAATGAGCAGTTCTTC. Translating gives CASSFRQGAYNEQFF.

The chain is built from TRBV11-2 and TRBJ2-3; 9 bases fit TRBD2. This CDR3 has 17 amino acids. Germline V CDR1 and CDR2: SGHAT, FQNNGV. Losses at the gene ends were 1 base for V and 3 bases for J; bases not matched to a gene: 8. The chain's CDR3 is CASSLGPGAGGTDTQYF. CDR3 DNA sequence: TGTGCCAGCAGCTTAGGTCCGGGGGCGGGGGGGACAGATACGCAGTATTTT.

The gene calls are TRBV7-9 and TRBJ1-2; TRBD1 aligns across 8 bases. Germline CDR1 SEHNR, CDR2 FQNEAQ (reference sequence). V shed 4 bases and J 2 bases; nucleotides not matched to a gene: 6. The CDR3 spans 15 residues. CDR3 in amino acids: CASSSLDRENYGYTF. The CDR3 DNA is TGTGCCAGCAGCTCCTTGGACAGGGAGAACTATGGCTACACCTTC.

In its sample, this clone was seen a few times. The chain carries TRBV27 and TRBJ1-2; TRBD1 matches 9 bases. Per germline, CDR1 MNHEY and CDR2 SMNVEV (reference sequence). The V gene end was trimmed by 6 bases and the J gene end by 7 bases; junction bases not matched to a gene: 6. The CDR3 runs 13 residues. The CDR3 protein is CASSKQGAFGYTF. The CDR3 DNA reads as TGTGCCAGCAGCAAACAGGGGGCGTTTGGCTACACCTTC.

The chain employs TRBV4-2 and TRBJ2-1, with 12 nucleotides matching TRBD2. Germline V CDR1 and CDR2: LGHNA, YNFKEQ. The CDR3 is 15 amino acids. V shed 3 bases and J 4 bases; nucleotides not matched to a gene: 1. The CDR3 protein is CASSHGTSGYNEQFF. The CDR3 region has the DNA TGTGCCAGCAGCCATGGGACTAGCGGGTACAATGAGCAGTTCTTC.